The present T cell receptor (beta chain) was sequenced within a study of monozygotic twins with inflammatory bowel disease. Study-level points and caveats: Healthy twins showed more clonotype sharing with others than IBD patients, especially patients with disease activity. Healthy co-twins had higher TCRbeta inverse Simpson diversity than their IBD twins.

Germline values: CDR1 SGHRS, CDR2 YFSETQ. The CDR3 runs 19 residues. TCRdb processed the 5' RACE reads again and assigns one entry to each CDR3 protein, with no DNA. This sample's table has about 130,000 distinct CDR3 sequences. Each donor had 2 to 3 ml of blood drawn. About this clonotype: Its antigen is unknown.

The source of this sequence is a human donor with ulcerative colitis or Crohn's disease, or a healthy co-twin of an affected twin (not recorded which). Sequencing was carried out using blood. The V and J genes are TRBV5-1 and TRBJ2-1; TCRdb gives TRBD2 as the D gene, but with no DNA this cannot be confirmed. The CDR3 is CASSPGLAPQRASYNEQFF.